This TCR beta chain was captured by sequencing in a study of blood T cell repertoires in COVID-19. TCRdb's copy holds only in-frame clones and misses some; the assay was immunoSEQ multiplex PCR. The table lists 70,000 or so clones, around 86% of them singletons. CDR1 LGHDT and CDR2 YNNKEL come from the germline V gene (reference sequence). The CDR3 spans 14 residues. Losses at the gene ends were 5 bases for V and 8 bases for J; bases not matched to a gene: 9. Material for sequencing was peripheral blood. This chain links TRBV3-1 (or the pseudogene TRBV3-2) with TRBJ2-1, with TRBD2 identical over 7 bases. This clonotype was sampled from a man between 40 and 49 years old with COVID-19, enrolled during active disease. The CDR3: CASSYSASGDEQFF. In nucleotides, the CDR3 is TGTGCCAGCAGCTACTCGGCGAGCGGGGATGAGCAGTTCTTC.